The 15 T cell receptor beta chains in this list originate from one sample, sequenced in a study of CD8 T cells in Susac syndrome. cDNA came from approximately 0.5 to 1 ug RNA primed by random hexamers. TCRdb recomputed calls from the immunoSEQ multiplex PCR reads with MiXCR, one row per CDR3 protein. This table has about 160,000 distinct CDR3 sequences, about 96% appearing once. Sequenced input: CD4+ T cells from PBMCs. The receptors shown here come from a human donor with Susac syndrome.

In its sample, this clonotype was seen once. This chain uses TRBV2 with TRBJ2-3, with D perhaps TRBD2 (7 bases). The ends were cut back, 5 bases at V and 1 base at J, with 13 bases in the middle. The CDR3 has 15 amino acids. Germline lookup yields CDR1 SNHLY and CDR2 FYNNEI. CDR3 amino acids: CASSQRGGGTDTQYF. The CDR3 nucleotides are TGTGCCAGCAGTCAAAGGGGGGGTGGCACAGATACGCAGTATTTT.

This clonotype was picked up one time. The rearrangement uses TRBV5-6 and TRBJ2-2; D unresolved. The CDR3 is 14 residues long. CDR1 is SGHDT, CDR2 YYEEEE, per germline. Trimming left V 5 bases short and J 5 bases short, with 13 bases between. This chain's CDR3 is CASSFWTGTGELFF. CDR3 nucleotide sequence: TGTGCCAGCAGTTTTTGGACGGGTACCGGGGAGCTGTTTTTT.

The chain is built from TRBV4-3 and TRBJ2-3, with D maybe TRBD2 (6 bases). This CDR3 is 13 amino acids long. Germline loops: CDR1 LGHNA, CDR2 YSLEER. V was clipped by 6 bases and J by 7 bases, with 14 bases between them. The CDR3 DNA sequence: TGCGCCAGCAGTCCAGGCGGGGCCAATACGCAGTATTTT. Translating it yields CASSPGGANTQYF.

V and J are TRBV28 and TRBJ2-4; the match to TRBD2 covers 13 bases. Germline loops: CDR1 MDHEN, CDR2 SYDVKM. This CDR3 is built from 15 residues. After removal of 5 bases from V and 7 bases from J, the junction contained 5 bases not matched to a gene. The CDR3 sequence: CASSPGLAGFNIQYF. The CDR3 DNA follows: TGTGCCAGCAGTCCGGGACTAGCGGGATTTAACATTCAGTACTTC.

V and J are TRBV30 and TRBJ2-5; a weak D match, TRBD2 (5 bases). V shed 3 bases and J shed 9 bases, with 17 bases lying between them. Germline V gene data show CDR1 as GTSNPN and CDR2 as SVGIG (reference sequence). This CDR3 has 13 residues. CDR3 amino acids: CAWSAGNLMAQYF. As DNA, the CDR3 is TGTGCCTGGAGCGCCGGGAATTTGATGGCCCAGTACTTC.

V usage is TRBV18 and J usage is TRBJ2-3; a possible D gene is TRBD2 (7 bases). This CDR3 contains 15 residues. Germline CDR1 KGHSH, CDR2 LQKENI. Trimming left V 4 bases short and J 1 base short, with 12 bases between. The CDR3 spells CASSQTGGRTDTQYF. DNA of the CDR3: TGTGCCAGCTCACAAACGGGGGGCCGCACAGATACGCAGTATTTT. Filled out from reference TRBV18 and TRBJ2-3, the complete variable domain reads NAGVMQNPRHLVRRRGQEARLRCSPMKGHSHVYWYRQLPEEGLKFMVYLQKENIIDESGMPKERFSAEFPKEGPSILRIQQVVRGDSAAYFCASSQTGGRTDTQYFGPGTRLTVL.

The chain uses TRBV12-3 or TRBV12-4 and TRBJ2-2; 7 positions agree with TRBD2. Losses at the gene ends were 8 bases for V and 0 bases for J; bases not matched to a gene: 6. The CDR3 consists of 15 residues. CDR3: CASRGEPANTGELFF. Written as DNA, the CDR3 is TGTGCCAGCCGGGGGGAGCCCGCGAACACCGGGGAGCTGTTTTTT.

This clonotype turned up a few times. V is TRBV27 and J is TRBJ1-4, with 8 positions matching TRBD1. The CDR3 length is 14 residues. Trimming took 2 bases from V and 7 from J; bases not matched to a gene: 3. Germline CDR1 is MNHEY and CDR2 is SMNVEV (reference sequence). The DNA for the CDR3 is TGTGCCAGCAGTTTACAGGGGGCCGGTGAAAAACTGTTTTTT. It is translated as CASSLQGAGEKLFF.

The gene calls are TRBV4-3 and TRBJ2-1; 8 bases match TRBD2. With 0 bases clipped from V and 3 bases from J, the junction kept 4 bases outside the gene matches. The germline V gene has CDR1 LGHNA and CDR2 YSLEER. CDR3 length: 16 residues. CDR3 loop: CASSQDPTSVYNEQFF. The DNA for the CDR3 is TGCGCCAGCAGCCAAGATCCGACTAGCGTCTACAATGAGCAGTTCTTC.

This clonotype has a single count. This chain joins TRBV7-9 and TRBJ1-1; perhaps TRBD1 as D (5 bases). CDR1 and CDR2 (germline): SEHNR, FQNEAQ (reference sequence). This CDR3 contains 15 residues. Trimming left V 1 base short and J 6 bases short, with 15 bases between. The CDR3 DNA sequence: TGTGCCAGCAGCTTAGAGGCGGGGGGAATACCTGAAGCTTTCTTT. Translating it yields CASSLEAGGIPEAFF.

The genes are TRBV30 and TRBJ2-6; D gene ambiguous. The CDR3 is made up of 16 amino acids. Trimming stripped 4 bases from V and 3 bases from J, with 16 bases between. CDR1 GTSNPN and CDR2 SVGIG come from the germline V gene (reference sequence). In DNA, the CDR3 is TGTGCCTGGACCGGCGGCCTGCTGGTTGGGGCCAACGTCCTGACTTTC. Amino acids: CAWTGGLLVGANVLTF.

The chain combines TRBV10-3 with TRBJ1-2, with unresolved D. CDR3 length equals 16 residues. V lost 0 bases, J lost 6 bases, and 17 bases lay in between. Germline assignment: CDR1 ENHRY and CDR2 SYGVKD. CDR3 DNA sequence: TGTGCCATCAGTGAGTCGGGCCTGACCCACTTAAATGGCTACACCTTC. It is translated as CAISESGLTHLNGYTF.

The CDR3 DNA is TGCAGTGCTTTGAGAATTGGGACCCAGTACTTC. Encoded protein: CSALRIGTQYF. V is TRBV20-1 and J is TRBJ2-5; D ambiguous. The CDR3 runs to 11 residues. V lost 5 bases to trimming and J lost 7 bases, with 11 bases between them. Germline values: CDR1 DFQATT, CDR2 SNEGSKA (reference sequence).

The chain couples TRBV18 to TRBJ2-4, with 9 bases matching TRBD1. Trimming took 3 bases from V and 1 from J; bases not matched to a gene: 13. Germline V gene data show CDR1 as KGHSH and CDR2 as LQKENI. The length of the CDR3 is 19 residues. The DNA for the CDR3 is TGTGCCAGCTCACCTTTCCCGGGACAGGGAAGGAGGGCCAAAAACATTCAGTACTTC. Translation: CASSPFPGQGRRAKNIQYF.

The CDR3 spells CSVGLSVYGYTF. In DNA, the CDR3 is TGCAGCGTGGGTCTATCGGTATATGGCTACACCTTC. V is TRBV29-1 and J is TRBJ1-2, with D uncertain. CDR1 and CDR2 from the germline V gene are SQVTM and ANQGSEA. V was pared by 6 bases and J by 5 bases, with 13 bases between. The CDR3 runs to 12 residues.